Shown below are 11 T cell receptor beta chains from a single sample sequenced in a study of blood T cell repertoires in COVID-19. Sequenced by immunoSEQ multiplex PCR; TCRdb stores in-frame clones only, minus some. In the table there are 140,000 to 150,000 clones, more than 80% of which are singletons. Sequenced: peripheral blood. The receptors here all came from a human donor with acute or convalescent COVID-19. The donor label of this sample is uncertain.

The chain is built from TRBV19 and TRBJ1-1; D is ambiguous. Trimming cost V 8 bases and J 6 bases, with 16 bases left between them. The germline CDR1 and CDR2 sequences are LNHDA and SQIVND (reference sequence). The CDR3 contains 13 residues. CDR3 coding DNA: TGTGCCAGTGCGCCCGGACGGGAACCTGAAGCTTTCTTT. It translates to CASAPGREPEAFF.

This chain uses TRBV7-8 with TRBJ1-2; no definite D call. The CDR3 contains 16 residues. The V gene's germline CDR1 is SGHVS and CDR2 FQNEAQ. Trimming took 4 bases from V and 4 from J, leaving 19 bases between them. The CDR3 loop reads CASSSTSPGTSYGYTF. The CDR3 nucleotides are TGTGCCAGCAGCTCGACTTCACCGGGAACGAGCTATGGCTACACCTTC.

This clone was recorded once. An end of the junction does not agree with germline; a read error may underlie this. V is TRBV13 and J is TRBJ1-1; D unresolved. CDR1 and CDR2 (germline): PRHDT, FYEKMQ (reference sequence). The CDR3 totals 12 residues. For the CDR3, the DNA is TGTGCCAGCAGCTTAGGCCAGACTGGAGCTTTCTTT. Translation: CASSLGQTGAFF.

V usage is TRBV4-1 and J usage is TRBJ1-2, with 9 bases that match TRBD1. CDR1 is MGHRA and CDR2 is YSYEKL in the germline V gene. The CDR3 is 16 amino acids. The ends lost 1 base at V and 4 bases at J; junction bases unmatched: 7. This CDR3 reads CASSQGKGQGIYGYTF. CDR3 nucleotide sequence: TGCGCCAGCAGCCAAGGAAAGGGACAGGGAATCTATGGCTACACCTTC.

V usage is TRBV7-9 and J usage is TRBJ1-6; a weak D match, TRBD1 (5 bases). The ends were cut back, 2 bases at V and 10 bases at J, with 18 bases in the middle. This CDR3 contains 16 residues. The germline gives CDR1 SEHNR, CDR2 FQNEAQ (reference sequence). Written as DNA, the CDR3 is TGTGCCAGCAGCTTACCCGGAGGAGGAGGGGTGTCACCCCTCCACTTT. Translated, it gives CASSLPGGGGVSPLHF.

The chain has TRBV5-6 and TRBJ1-1, with a tentative D call TRBD1 (5 bases). The V and J ends lost 2 bases and 7 bases respectively, with 15 bases between them. The germline CDR1 and CDR2 sequences are SGHDT and YYEEEE. The CDR3 has 14 residues. The CDR3 sequence is CASSLGQGFREAFF. In DNA, the CDR3 is TGTGCCAGCAGCTTAGGGCAGGGCTTTCGTGAAGCTTTCTTT.

The genes are TRBV30 and TRBJ2-1; the match to TRBD2 covers 11 bases. Germline values: CDR1 GTSNPN, CDR2 SVGIG (reference sequence). The CDR3 length is 14 residues. Unmatched junction bases numbered 12, after V lost 8 bases and J lost 9 bases. CDR3 nucleotide sequence: TGTGCCCGGAAGGGGCTAGCGGGGGGAGGTGAGCAGTTCTTC. This gives the protein CARKGLAGGGEQFF.

The gene calls are TRBV10-3 and TRBJ2-7, with 9 bases identical to TRBD1. This CDR3 region has 14 residues. The V segment lost 4 bases and the J segment 2 bases; nucleotides outside the gene matches: 3. The germline gives CDR1 ENHRY, CDR2 SYGVKD. The CDR3 reads CAISGTGDPYEQYV. In DNA, the CDR3 is TGTGCCATCAGTGGGACAGGGGACCCCTACGAGCAGTACGTC.

The chain couples TRBV19 to TRBJ2-2; 8 nucleotides align to TRBD2. The CDR3 is 13 amino acids. The trim removed 10 bases at V and 5 bases at J, leaving 6 bases unmatched. CDR1 and CDR2 (germline): LNHDA, SQIVND (reference sequence). The CDR3 loop is CAIGTSGTGELFF. The CDR3 nucleotides read TGTGCCATAGGGACTAGTGGTACCGGGGAGCTGTTTTTT.

This chain links TRBV10-3 with TRBJ2-7; D not resolved. Trimming pared 0 bases from V and 6 bases from J, leaving 18 bases between. CDR1 and CDR2 (germline): ENHRY, SYGVKD. There are 16 residues in the CDR3. CDR3 sequence (DNA): TGTGCCATCAGTGAGTCGACGGGTATCGGGTTGCGCGAGCAGTACGTC. Translation: CAISESTGIGLREQYV.

The CDR3 DNA reads TGTGCCAGCAGCTTGGATATTTCGTGGCAGGGGGGCACCGGGGAGCTGTTTTTT. Protein product: CASSLDISWQGGTGELFF. V is TRBV5-4 and J is TRBJ2-2; D perhaps matches TRBD1 (7 bases). Germline V CDR1 and CDR2: SGHNT, YYREEE (reference sequence). The CDR3 is made up of 18 amino acids. Trimming took 0 bases from V and 4 from J, leaving 19 bases between them.